This T cell receptor (beta chain) was sequenced during a study of blood T cells in healthy people across ages. Through a sample-barcoded 5' primer and a J-beta primer mix, a second PCR was run for roughly 6 to 12 cycles. Each CDR3 protein is one row after TCRdb ran MiXCR on the 5' RACE reads. Of about 1,400,000 distinct CDR3 sequences in the sample, approximately 38% were seen once. CDR3 length equals 14 residues. CDR1 is LGHNA, CDR2 YNFKEQ, per germline. Germline trimming cut 8 bases from V and 8 bases from J; bases unmatched to any gene: 7. This receptor was obtained from a woman under 30 in good health. The chain carries TRBV4-2 and TRBJ2-1, with TRBD2 identical over 12 bases. Sequencing was performed on blood. CDR3 sequence (DNA): TGTGCCAGCCGAACTAGCGGGGGGCAGGATGAGCAGTTCTTC. It yields the protein CASRTSGGQDEQFF.